One sample yielded the 23 T cell receptor beta chains listed below, sequenced in a study of cytomegalovirus exposure and HLA in healthy donors. Primers: 60 Vbeta forward and 13 Jbeta reverse. This table comes from immunoSEQ multiplex PCR, and its TCRdb copy is limited to in-frame clones, with some not included. The sample has some 96,000 clones; 50% to 80% are singletons. Sample: PBMCs. All receptors derive from a man aged 55-75 years in good health and CMV-seronegative.

This clone was seen just once. The CDR3 DNA reads TGCGACGTTGGTGGCGGGGGGGGTGACATTCAGTACTTC. Its translation: CDVGGGGGDIQYF. The chain couples TRBV29-1 to TRBJ2-4; the match to TRBD2 covers 9 bases. This CDR3 has 13 amino acids. Per the germline V gene, CDR1 is SQVTM and CDR2 is ANQGSEA.

The chain combines TRBV5-4 with TRBJ1-3, with TRBD1 matching 8 bases. The J segment lost 7 bases and the V segment lost 3 bases, leaving 6 bases of the junction unmatched. CDR3 length equals 14 residues. Germline V lookup: CDR1 SGHNT, CDR2 YYREEE (reference sequence). The CDR3 region has the DNA TGTGCCAGCAGCTCAGGACAGGGCCGGAACACCATATATTTT. Translating gives CASSSGQGRNTIYF.

This clone came up once. The rearrangement uses TRBV6-1 and TRBJ2-1, with 11 bases matching TRBD2. The trim removed 2 bases at V and 9 bases at J, leaving 9 bases unmatched. Germline CDR1 and CDR2: MNHNS and SASEGT. The CDR3 extends over 16 amino acids. DNA of the CDR3: TGTGCCAGCAGTGAAAATTTGAGGCTAGCGGGGGGTGAGCAGTTCTTC. Encoded protein: CASSENLRLAGGEQFF.

The rearrangement joins TRBV7-2 to TRBJ2-1; TRBD1 matches at 8 bases. The germline V gene encodes CDR1 SGHTA and CDR2 FQGNSA. V dropped 5 bases and J dropped 6; count of bases not matched to a gene: 9. The length of the CDR3 is 15 residues. In DNA form, the CDR3 reads TGTGCCAGCAGCATACTCAGGGGGCAAAGCAATGAGCAGTTCTTC. It encodes CASSILRGQSNEQFF.

This clone showed up just a few times. The chain couples TRBV9 to TRBJ1-5; D remains ambiguous. Per germline, CDR1 SGDLS and CDR2 YYNGEE. V was pared by 3 bases and J by 0 bases, with 4 bases between. CDR3 length: 13 residues. CDR3 in DNA: TGTGCCAGCAGCGGAGATAGCAATCAGCCCCAGCATTTT. This encodes CASSGDSNQPQHF.

This clone was seen once. The gene calls are TRBV7-2 and TRBJ2-7, with 14 bases lining up with TRBD2. This CDR3 has 18 residues. Germline lookup yields CDR1 SGHTA and CDR2 FQGNSA. J was trimmed by 0 bases and V by 5 bases; bases with no gene match: 9. CDR3 coding DNA: TGTGCCAGCAGCCGAGCTGGTGGGACTAGCGGGAGCTCCTACGAGCAGTACTTC. Encoded protein: CASSRAGGTSGSSYEQYF.

The V call is TRBV19, the J call TRBJ2-1; 8 bases are shared with TRBD2. The V gene's germline CDR1 is LNHDA and CDR2 SQIVND (reference sequence). The V segment lost 5 bases and the J segment 4 bases; nucleotides outside the gene matches: 4. This CDR3 contains 14 residues. As DNA, the CDR3 is TGTGCCAGTAGTTCCCAGCGGGGGTACAATGAGCAGTTCTTC. Protein: CASSSQRGYNEQFF.

The genes are TRBV29-1 and TRBJ1-3; D gene unclear. Trimming stripped 3 bases from V and 4 bases from J, with 10 bases between. This CDR3 is 13 amino acids long. Germline CDR1 is SQVTM and CDR2 is ANQGSEA. CDR3 loop: CSVDDFGGNTIYF. The CDR3 nucleotides are TGCAGCGTTGATGACTTTGGGGGAAACACCATATATTTT.

Concerning this clone: Other DNA sequences from this sample encode an identical CDR3 as well. The chain employs TRBV5-1 and TRBJ2-7; 7 nucleotides line up with TRBD2. V dropped 0 bases and J dropped 2; count of bases not matched to a gene: 2. Per the germline V gene, CDR1 is SGHRS and CDR2 is YFSETQ. CDR3 size: 14 residues. The CDR3 region has the DNA TGCGCCAGCAGCTTGGGGGGGGGAACCTACGAGCAGTACTTC. Translation: CASSLGGGTYEQYF. The variable domain in full, completed from reference TRBV5-1 and TRBJ2-7, reads KAGVTQTPRYLIKTRGQQVTLSCSPISGHRSVSWYQQTPGQGLQFLFEYFSETQRNKGNFPGRFSGRQFSNSRSEMNVSTLELGDSALYLCASSLGGGTYEQYFGPGTRLTVT.

The V and J genes are TRBV9 and TRBJ1-2; a weak D match, TRBD1 (5 bases). Trimming cost V 0 bases and J 4 bases, with 16 bases left between them. This CDR3 is 16 amino acids long. The germline V gene encodes CDR1 SGDLS and CDR2 YYNGEE. The CDR3 protein is CASSVGRQGLSYGYTF. The DNA of the CDR3 is TGTGCCAGCAGCGTAGGGCGTCAGGGACTTTCCTATGGCTACACCTTC.

The chain carries TRBV2 and TRBJ2-5; no firm D call. The CDR3 runs 15 residues. Germline assignment: CDR1 SNHLY and CDR2 FYNNEI. V gave up 4 bases and J gave up 2 bases, with 14 bases separating them. CDR3 bases: TGTGCCAGCAGTGGCAGGCTGGGCAGACAAGAGACCCAGTACTTC. Protein sequence: CASSGRLGRQETQYF.

CDR3 DNA sequence: TGTGCCAGTAGTAGACTAGCGGGGGGGTTGGCAGATACGCAGTATTTT. It translates to CASSRLAGGLADTQYF. The chain joins TRBV19 to TRBJ2-3; TRBD2 matches at 14 bases. The V and J ends lost 4 bases and 4 bases, in that order; junction bases with no gene match: 4. This CDR3 is built from 16 residues. CDR1 is LNHDA, CDR2 SQIVND, per germline (reference sequence).

This clone was detected a few times. The chain uses TRBV6-5 and TRBJ1-2; 7 nucleotides agree with TRBD1. Trimming took 6 bases from V and 9 from J; bases not matched to a gene: 10. Germline values: CDR1 MNHEY, CDR2 SVGAGI. The CDR3 spans 13 residues. This chain's CDR3 is CASRHDRDPRYTF. CDR3 DNA sequence: TGTGCCAGCAGGCATGACAGGGATCCGCGCTACACCTTC.

The chain recombines TRBV6-5 with TRBJ1-5; tentative D call: TRBD1 (5 bases). The length of the CDR3 is 14 residues. The V end lost 6 bases, the J end lost 3 bases, and 12 bases lay between the germline ends. CDR1 is MNHEY and CDR2 is SVGAGI in the germline V gene. This CDR3 is CASRVDSANQPQHF. The CDR3 nucleotides are TGTGCCAGCAGGGTTGACAGCGCCAATCAGCCCCAGCATTTT.

The chain combines TRBV28 with TRBJ1-5, with 7 bases identical to TRBD1. Trimming cost V 6 bases and J 0 bases; bases outside gene matches: 2. Germline V gene sequence: CDR1 MDHEN, CDR2 SYDVKM. The CDR3 is made up of 14 amino acids. The CDR3 spells CASSGQASNQPQHF. The CDR3, as DNA: TGTGCCAGCAGCGGACAGGCTAGCAATCAGCCCCAGCATTTT.

The chain couples TRBV15 to TRBJ1-1; no clear D. The V gene lost 4 bases and the J gene lost 5 bases, with 11 bases spanning the gap. The CDR3 runs to 13 residues. The germline CDR1 and CDR2 sequences are LNHNV and YYDKDF (reference sequence). In DNA, the CDR3 is TGTGCCACCAGCACGCAGAGAGGGACTGAAGCTTTCTTT. Amino acids: CATSTQRGTEAFF. Using reference TRBV15 and TRBJ1-1 for the parts outside the CDR3, the full variable domain is DAMVIQNPRYQVTQFGKPVTLSCSQTLNHNVMYWYQQKSSQAPKLLFHYYDKDFNNEADTPDNFQSRRPNTSFCFLDIRSPGLGDTAMYLCATSTQRGTEAFFGQGTRLTVV.

The V and J genes are TRBV2 and TRBJ2-1, with 9 bases that match TRBD1. The V gene end was trimmed by 10 bases and the J gene end by 7 bases; junction bases not matched to a gene: 5. The CDR3 sequence is 12 residues long. The germline V gene encodes CDR1 SNHLY and CDR2 FYNNEI. The CDR3 DNA reads TGTGCCAACCGGGACAGGGTTAATGAGCAGTTCTTC. This sequence encodes CANRDRVNEQFF.

The rearrangement joins TRBV11-2 to TRBJ2-1; TRBD2 matches at 8 bases. Germline lookup yields CDR1 SGHAT and CDR2 FQNNGV. The length of the CDR3 is 17 residues. J was trimmed by 7 bases and V by 5 bases; bases with no gene match: 16. CDR3: CASSPPGGRDGWNEQFF. The DNA for the CDR3 is TGTGCCAGCAGCCCCCCGGGGGGGCGGGATGGATGGAATGAGCAGTTCTTC.

This chain joins TRBV19 and TRBJ2-7, with D possibly TRBD1 on 6 matching bases. The CDR3 is 14 amino acids. Trimming left V 4 bases short and J 3 bases short, with 13 bases between. Germline CDR1 reads LNHDA; CDR2 reads SQIVND (reference sequence). The chain's CDR3 is CASSTRTDNYEQYF. The CDR3, as DNA: TGTGCCAGTAGTACACGGACAGACAACTACGAGCAGTACTTC.

The J gene is TRBJ2-3, the V gene TRBV4-1, with D maybe TRBD2 (7 bases). This CDR3 is 15 amino acids long. Between the trimmed V and J ends, which lost 0 bases and 1 base, there was a span of 8 bases. CDR1 is MGHRA and CDR2 is YSYEKL in the germline V gene. The CDR3 here is CASSQDGGRTDTQYF. The CDR3 bases are TGCGCCAGCAGCCAAGACGGGGGGCGCACAGATACGCAGTATTTT.

The chain uses TRBV9 and TRBJ1-4; TRBD1 matches 9 bases. V shed 4 bases, J shed 5 bases, and the junction held 6 bases outside the gene matches. The CDR3 length is 15 residues. CDR1 and CDR2 from the germline V gene are SGDLS and YYNGEE. DNA of the CDR3: TGTGCCAGCAGCCCCAGGGGGACAGGGAATGAAAAACTGTTTTTT. Its translation: CASSPRGTGNEKLFF.

This clone was found once. The gene calls are TRBV7-6 and TRBJ2-7, with 9 bases aligning to TRBD2. The CDR3 has 16 amino acids. Trimming removed 5 bases from V and 6 bases from J; junction bases left unmatched: 14. Looked up from germline, CDR1 is SGHVS and CDR2 is FNYEAQ. DNA of the CDR3: TGTGCCAGCAGCCCTTTACTGGCGGGAGGGCCCAGCGAGCAGTACTTC. Translated, it gives CASSPLLAGGPSEQYF.

This rearrangement joins TRBV6-6 to TRBJ2-7, with D possibly being TRBD2 (6 bases). The CDR3 is 15 amino acids. Looked up from germline, CDR1 is MNHNY and CDR2 is SVGAGI (reference sequence). Trimming removed 0 bases at V and 2 bases at J, with 11 bases between. CDR3 nucleotide sequence: TGTGCCAGCAGTTACTCGGGGGGTCCTACCTACGAGCAGTACTTC. This codes for CASSYSGGPTYEQYF.